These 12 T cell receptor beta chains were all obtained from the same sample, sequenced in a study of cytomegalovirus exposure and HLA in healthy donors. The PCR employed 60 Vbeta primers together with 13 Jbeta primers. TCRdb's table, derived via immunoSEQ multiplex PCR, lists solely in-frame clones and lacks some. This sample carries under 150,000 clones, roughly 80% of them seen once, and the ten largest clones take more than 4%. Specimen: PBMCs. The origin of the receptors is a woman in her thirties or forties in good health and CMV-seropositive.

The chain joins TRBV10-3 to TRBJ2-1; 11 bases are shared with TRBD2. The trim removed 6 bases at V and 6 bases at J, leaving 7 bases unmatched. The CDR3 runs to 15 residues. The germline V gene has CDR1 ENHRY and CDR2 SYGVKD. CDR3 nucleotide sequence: TGTGCCATCAGGCTGACTAGCGGGACGTCCAATGAGCAGTTCTTC. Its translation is CAIRLTSGTSNEQFF.

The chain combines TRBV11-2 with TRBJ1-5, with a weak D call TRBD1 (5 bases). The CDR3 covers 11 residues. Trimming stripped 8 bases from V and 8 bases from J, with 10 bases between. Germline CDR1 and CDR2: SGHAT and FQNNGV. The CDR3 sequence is CASGEGKPQHF. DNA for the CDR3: TGTGCCAGCGGGGAGGGGAAGCCCCAGCATTTT. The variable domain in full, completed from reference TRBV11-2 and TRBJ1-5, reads EAGVAQSPRYKIIEKRQSVAFWCNPISGHATLYWYQQILGQGPKLLIQFQNNGVVDDSQLPKDRFSAERLKGVDSTLKIQPAKLEDSAVYLCASGEGKPQHFGDGTRLSIL.

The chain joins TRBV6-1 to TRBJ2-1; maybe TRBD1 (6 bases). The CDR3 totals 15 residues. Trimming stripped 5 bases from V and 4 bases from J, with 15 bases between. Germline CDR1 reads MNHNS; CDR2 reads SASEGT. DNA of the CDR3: TGTGCCAGCAGTAGTGAGGACAGAGCATACAATGAGCAGTTCTTC. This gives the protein CASSSEDRAYNEQFF.

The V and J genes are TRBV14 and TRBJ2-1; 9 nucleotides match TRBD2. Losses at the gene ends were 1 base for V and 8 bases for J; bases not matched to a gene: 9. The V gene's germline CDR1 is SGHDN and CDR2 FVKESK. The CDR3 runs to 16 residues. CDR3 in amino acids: CASSQVLAGGQDEQFF. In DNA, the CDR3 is TGTGCCAGCAGCCAAGTTCTGGCGGGGGGGCAGGATGAGCAGTTCTTC.

CDR3 loop: CASRDFYREQFF. The CDR3 region has the DNA TGTGCCAGCAGGGACTTCTATCGAGAGCAGTTCTTC. The genes are TRBV27 and TRBJ2-1, with D possibly matching TRBD2 (5 bases). The CDR3 runs to 12 residues. Germline V gene data show CDR1 as MNHEY and CDR2 as SMNVEV (reference sequence). Trimming removed 6 bases at V and 10 bases at J, with 13 bases between.

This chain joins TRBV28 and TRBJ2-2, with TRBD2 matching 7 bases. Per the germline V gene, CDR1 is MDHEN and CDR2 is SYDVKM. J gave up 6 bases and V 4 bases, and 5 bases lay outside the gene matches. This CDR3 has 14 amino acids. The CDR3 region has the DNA TGTGCCAGCAGTTGGGTGGGGGGGGCCGGGGAGCTGTTTTTT. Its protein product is CASSWVGGAGELFF.

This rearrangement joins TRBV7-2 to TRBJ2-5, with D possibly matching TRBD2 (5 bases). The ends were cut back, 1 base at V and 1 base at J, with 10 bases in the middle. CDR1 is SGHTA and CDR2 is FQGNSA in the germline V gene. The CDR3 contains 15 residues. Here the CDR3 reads CASSLDGKLQETQYF. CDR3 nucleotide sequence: TGTGCCAGCAGCTTAGACGGGAAACTCCAAGAGACCCAGTACTTC.

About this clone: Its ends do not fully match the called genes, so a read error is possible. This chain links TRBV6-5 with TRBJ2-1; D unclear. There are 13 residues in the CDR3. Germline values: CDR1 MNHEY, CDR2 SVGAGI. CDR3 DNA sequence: TGTGTCAGCAGTCCTACTTCTGCGAATGAGCAGTTCTTC. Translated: CVSSPTSANEQFF.

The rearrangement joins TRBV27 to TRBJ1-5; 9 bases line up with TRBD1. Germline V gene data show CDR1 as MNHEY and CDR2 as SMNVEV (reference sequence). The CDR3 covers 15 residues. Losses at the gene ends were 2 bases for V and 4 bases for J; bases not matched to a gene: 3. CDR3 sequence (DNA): TGTGCCAGCAGTTTAGGACAGGGGAGTAATCAGCCCCAGCATTTT. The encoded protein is CASSLGQGSNQPQHF.

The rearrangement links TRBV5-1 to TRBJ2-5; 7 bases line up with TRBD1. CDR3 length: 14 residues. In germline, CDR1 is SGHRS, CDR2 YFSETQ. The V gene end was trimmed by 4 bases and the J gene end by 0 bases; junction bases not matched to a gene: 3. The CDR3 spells CASSPGTDQETQYF. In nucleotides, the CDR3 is TGCGCCAGCAGCCCCGGGACAGACCAAGAGACCCAGTACTTC.

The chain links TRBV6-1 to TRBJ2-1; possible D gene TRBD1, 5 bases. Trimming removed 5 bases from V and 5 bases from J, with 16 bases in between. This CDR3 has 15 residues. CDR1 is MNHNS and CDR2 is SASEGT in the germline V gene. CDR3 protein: CASSIAGLGDNEQFF. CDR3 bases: TGTGCCAGCAGTATAGCAGGGCTAGGGGACAATGAGCAGTTCTTC.

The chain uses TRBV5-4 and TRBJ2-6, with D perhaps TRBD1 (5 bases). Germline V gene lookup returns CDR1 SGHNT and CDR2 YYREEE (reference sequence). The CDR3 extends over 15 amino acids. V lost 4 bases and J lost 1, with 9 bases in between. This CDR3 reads CASSRQGSGANVLTF. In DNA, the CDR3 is TGTGCCAGCAGCCGTCAGGGTTCTGGGGCCAACGTCCTGACTTTC.